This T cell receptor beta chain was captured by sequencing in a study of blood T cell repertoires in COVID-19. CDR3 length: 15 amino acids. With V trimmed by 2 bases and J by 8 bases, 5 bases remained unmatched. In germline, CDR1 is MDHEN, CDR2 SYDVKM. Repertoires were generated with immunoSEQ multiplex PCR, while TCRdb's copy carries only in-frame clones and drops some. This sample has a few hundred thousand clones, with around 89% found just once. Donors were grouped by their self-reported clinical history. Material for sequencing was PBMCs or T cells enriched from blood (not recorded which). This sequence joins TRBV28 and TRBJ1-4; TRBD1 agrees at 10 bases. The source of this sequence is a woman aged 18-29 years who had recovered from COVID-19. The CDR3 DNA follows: TGTGCCAGCAGTTTACAAACGGGACAGGGGGAAAAACTGTTTTTT. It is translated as CASSLQTGQGEKLFF.